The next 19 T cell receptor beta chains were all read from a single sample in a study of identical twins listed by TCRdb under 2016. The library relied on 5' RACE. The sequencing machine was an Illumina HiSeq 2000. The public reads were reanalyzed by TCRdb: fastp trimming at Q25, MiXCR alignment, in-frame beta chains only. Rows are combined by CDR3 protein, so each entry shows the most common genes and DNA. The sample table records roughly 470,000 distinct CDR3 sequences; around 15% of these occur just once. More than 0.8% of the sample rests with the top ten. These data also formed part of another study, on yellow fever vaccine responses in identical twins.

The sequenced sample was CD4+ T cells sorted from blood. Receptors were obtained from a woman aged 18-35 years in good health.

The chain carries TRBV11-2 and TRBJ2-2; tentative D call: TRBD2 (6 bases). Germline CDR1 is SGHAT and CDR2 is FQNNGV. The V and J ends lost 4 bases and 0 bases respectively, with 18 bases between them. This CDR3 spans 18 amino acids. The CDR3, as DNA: TGTGCCAGCAGCTCCCGAGCGGGCGAGCGCGCGAACACCGGGGAGCTGTTTTTT. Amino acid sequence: CASSSRAGERANTGELFF.

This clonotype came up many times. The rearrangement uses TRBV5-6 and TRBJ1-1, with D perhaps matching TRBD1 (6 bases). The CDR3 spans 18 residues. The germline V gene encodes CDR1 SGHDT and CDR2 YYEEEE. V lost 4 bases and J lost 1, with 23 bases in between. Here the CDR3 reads CASSPKQGFRPTNTEAFF. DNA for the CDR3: TGTGCCAGCAGCCCGAAACAGGGATTTCGTCCAACGAACACTGAAGCTTTCTTT. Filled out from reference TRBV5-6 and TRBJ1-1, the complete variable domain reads DAGVTQSPTHLIKTRGQQVTLRCSPKSGHDTVSWYQQALGQGPQFIFQYYEEEERQRGNFPDRFSGHQFPNYSSELNVNALLLGDSALYLCASSPKQGFRPTNTEAFFGQGTRLTVV.

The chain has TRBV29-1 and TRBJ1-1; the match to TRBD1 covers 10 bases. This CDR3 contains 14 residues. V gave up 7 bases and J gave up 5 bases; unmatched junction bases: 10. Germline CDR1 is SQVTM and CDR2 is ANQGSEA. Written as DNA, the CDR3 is TGCAGCGCAGCGACAGGGGGCGCGATTACTGAAGCTTTCTTT. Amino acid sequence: CSAATGGAITEAFF.

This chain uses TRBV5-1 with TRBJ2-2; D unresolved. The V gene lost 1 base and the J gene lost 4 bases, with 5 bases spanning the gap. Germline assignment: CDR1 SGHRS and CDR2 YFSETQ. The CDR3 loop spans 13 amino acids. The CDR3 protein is CASSLLFTGELFF. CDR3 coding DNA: TGCGCCAGCAGCTTGCTGTTCACCGGGGAGCTGTTTTTT.

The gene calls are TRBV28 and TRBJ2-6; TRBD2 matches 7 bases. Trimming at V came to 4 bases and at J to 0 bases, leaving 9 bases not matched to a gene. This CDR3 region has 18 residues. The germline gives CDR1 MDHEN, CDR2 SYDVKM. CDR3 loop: CASSSPGLQASGANVLTF. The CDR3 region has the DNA TGTGCCAGCAGTTCGCCGGGACTACAAGCCTCTGGGGCCAACGTCCTGACTTTC.

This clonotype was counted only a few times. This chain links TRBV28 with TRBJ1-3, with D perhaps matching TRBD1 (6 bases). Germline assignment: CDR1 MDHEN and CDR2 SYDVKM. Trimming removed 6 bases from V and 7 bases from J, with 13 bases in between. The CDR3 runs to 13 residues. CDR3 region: CASSSGQLNTIYF. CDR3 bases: TGTGCCAGCAGCTCAGGACAGTTGAACACCATATATTTT.

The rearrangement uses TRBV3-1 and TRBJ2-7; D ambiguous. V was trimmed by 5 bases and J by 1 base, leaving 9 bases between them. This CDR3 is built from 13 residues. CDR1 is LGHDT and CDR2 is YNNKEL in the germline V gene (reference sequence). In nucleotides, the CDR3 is TGTGCCAGCAGCTCGACGAATTCCTACGAGCAGTACTTC. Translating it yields CASSSTNSYEQYF.

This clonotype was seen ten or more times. The CDR3 sequence: CASSLFHSNTGELFF. Written as DNA, the CDR3 is TGTGCCAGCAGCCTTTTCCACTCGAACACCGGGGAGCTGTTTTTT. This chain uses TRBV3-1 with TRBJ2-2; D not resolved. The germline gives CDR1 LGHDT, CDR2 YNNKEL (reference sequence). Trimming stripped 4 bases from V and 0 bases from J, with 9 bases between. The CDR3 totals 15 residues.

The CDR3 region is CASSVVQGAYEQYF. CDR3 DNA: TGTGCCAGCAGTGTGGTTCAGGGGGCCTACGAGCAGTACTTC. The chain combines TRBV2 with TRBJ2-7, with 7 positions matching TRBD1. Germline CDR1 is SNHLY and CDR2 is FYNNEI. V trimming: 4 bases; J trimming: 2 bases; junction bases outside the gene matches: 5. The CDR3 is 14 residues long. Full variable domain (outside the CDR3, taken from reference TRBV2 and TRBJ2-7): EPEVTQTPSHQVTQMGQEVILRCVPISNHLYFYWYRQILGQKVEFLVSFYNNEISEKSEIFDDQFSVERPDGSNFTLKIRSTKLEDSAMYFCASSVVQGAYEQYFGPGTRLTVT.

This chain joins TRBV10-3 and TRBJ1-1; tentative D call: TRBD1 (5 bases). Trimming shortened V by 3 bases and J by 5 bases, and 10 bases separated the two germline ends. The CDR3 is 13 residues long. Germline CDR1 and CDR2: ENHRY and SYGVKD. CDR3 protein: CAISESGSTEAFF. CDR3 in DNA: TGTGCCATCAGTGAATCAGGGTCGACTGAAGCTTTCTTT.

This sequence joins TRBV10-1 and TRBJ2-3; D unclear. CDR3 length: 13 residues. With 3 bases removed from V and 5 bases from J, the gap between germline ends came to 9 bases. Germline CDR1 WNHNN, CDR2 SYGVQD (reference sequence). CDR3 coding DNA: TGCGCCAGCAGTGACTACCTCAAAGATACGCAGTATTTT. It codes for CASSDYLKDTQYF.

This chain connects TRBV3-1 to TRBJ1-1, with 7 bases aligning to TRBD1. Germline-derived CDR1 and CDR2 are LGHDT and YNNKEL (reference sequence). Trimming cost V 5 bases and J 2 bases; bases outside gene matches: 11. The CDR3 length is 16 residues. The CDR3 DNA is TGTGCCAGCAGCAAACTGACAGGGCGGCGAAACACTGAAGCTTTCTTT. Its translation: CASSKLTGRRNTEAFF.

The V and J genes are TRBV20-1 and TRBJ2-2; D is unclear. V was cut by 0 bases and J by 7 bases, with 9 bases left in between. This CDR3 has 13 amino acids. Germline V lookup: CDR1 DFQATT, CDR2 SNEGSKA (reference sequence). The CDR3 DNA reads TGCAGTGCTAGAGATGATCGGAACGGGGAGCTGTTTTTT. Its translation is CSARDDRNGELFF.

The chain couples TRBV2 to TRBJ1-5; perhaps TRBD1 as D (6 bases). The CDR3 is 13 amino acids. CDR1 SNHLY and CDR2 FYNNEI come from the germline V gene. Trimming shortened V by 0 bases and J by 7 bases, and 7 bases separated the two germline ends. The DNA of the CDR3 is TGTGCCAGCAGTGAAGCGAGGGGGCAGCCCCAGCATTTT. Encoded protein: CASSEARGQPQHF.

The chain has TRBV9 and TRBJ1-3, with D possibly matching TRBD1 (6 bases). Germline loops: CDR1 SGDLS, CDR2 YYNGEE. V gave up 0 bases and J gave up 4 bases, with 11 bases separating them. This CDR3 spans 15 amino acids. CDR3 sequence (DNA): TGTGCCAGCAGCGTAGGTGGGGGCTCAGGAAACACCATATATTTT. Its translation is CASSVGGGSGNTIYF.

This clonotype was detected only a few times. As DNA, the CDR3 is TGTGCCAGCAGCGGGGGAGACAGACGATATGGTTTGAACACTGAAGCTTTCTTT. Residues: CASSGGDRRYGLNTEAFF. The chain joins TRBV7-8 to TRBJ1-1, with a weak D call TRBD1 (5 bases). CDR1 is SGHVS, CDR2 FQNEAQ, per germline. The CDR3 contains 18 residues. V dropped 5 bases and J dropped 0 bases, with 22 bases sitting between them.

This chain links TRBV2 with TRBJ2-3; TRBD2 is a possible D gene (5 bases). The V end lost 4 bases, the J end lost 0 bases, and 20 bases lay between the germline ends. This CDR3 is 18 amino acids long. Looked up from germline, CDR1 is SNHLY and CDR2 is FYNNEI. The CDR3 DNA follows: TGTGCCAGCAGTGCAGTCGGGGTTGGACCAAGAAGCACAGATACGCAGTATTTT. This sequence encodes CASSAVGVGPRSTDTQYF.

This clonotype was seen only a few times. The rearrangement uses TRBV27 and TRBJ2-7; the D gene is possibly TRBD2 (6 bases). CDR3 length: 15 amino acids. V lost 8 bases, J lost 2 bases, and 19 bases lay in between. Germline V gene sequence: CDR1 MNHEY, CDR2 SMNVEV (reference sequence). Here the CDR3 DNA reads TGTGCCAGCCGCCGGGGGACGGACACCGCCTACGAGCAGTACTTC. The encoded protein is CASRRGTDTAYEQYF.

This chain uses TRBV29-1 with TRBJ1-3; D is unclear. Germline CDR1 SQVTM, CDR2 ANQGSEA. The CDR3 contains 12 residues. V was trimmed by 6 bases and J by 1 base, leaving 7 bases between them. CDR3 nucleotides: TGCAGCGTCTCGACGTCTGGAAACACCATATATTTT. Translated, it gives CSVSTSGNTIYF.